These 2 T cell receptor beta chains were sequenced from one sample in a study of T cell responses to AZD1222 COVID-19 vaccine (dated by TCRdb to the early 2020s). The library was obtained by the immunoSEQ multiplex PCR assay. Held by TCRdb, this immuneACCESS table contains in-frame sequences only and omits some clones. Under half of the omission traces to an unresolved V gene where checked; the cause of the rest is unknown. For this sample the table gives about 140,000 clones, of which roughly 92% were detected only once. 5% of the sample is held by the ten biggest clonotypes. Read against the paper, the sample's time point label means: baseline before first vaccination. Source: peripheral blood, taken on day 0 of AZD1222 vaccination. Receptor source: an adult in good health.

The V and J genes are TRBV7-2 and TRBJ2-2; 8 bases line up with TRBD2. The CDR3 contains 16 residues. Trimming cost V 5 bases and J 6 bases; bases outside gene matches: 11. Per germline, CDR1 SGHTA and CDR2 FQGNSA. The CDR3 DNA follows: TGTGCCAGCAGCCATGACTTAGGACTAGCTTCCGGGGAGCTGTTTTTT. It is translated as CASSHDLGLASGELFF.

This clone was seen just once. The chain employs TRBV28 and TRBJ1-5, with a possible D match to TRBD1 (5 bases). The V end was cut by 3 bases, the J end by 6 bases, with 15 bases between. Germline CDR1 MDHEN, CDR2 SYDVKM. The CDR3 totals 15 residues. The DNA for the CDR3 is TGTGCCAGCAGTTTCGGGGGGATTGGAGGTCAGCCCCAGCATTTT. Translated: CASSFGGIGGQPQHF.